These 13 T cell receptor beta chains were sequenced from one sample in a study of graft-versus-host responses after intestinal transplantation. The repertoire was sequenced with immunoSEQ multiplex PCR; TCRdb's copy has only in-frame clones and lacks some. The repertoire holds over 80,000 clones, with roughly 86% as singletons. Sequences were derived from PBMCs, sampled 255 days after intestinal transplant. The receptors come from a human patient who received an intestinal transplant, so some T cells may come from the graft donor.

CDR3 in DNA: TGTGCCAGCAGTGGCGAAGCAGTAGACCAAGAGACCCAGTACTTC. This encodes CASSGEAVDQETQYF. This chain joins TRBV6-6 and TRBJ2-5; D gene uncertain. V lost 5 bases, J lost 0 bases, and 13 bases lay in between. The CDR3 is made up of 15 amino acids. Germline CDR1 MNHNY, CDR2 SVGAGI (reference sequence).

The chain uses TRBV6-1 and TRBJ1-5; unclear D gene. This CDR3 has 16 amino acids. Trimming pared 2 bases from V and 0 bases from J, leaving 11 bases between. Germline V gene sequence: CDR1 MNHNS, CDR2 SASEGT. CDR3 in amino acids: CASSELRPISNQPQHF. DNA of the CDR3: TGTGCCAGCAGTGAACTCAGGCCTATTAGCAATCAGCCCCAGCATTTT.

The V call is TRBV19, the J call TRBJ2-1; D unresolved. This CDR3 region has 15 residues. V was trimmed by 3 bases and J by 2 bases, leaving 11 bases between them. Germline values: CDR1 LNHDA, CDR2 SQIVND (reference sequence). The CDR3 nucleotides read TGTGCCAGTAGTATTCGCCTAGATCCCTACAATGAGCAGTTCTTC. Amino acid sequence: CASSIRLDPYNEQFF.

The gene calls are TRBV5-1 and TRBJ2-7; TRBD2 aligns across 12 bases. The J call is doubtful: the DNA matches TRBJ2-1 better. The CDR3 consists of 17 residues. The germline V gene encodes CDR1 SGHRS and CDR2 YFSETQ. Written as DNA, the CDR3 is TGCGCCAGCAGCTTGATGCTGCTAGCGGGGGGGCAGGGTGAGCAGTTCTTC. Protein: CASSLMLLAGGQGEQFF.

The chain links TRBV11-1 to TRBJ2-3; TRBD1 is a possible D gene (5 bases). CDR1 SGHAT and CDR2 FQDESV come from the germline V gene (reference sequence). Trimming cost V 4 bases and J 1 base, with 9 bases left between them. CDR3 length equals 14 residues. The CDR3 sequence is CASSSRDGTDTQYF. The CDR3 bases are TGTGCCAGCAGCTCCAGGGATGGCACAGATACGCAGTATTTT. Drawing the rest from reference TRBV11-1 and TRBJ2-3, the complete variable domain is EAEVAQSPRYKITEKSQAVAFWCDPISGHATLYWYRQILGQGPELLVQFQDESVVDDSQLPKDRFSAERLKGVDSTLKIQPAELGDSAMYLCASSSRDGTDTQYFGPGTRLTVL.

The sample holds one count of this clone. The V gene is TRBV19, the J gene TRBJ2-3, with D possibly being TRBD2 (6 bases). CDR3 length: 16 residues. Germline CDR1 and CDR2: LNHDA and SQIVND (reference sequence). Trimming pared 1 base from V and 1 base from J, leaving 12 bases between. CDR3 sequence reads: CASSIGSGSGTDTQYF. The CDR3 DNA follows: TGTGCCAGTAGTATAGGGTCCGGGAGTGGCACAGATACGCAGTATTTT.

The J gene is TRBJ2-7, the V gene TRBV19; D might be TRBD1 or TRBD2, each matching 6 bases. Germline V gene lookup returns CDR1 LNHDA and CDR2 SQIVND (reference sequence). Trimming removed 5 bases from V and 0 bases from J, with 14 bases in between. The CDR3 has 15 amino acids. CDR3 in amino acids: CASSSHGGGSYEQYF. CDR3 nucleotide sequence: TGTGCCAGTAGTTCACACGGAGGGGGCTCCTACGAGCAGTACTTC.

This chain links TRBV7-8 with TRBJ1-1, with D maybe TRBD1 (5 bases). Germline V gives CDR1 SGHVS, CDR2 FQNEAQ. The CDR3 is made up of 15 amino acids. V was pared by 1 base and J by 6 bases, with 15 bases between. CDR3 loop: CASSLVHQGRPEAFF. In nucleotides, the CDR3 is TGTGCCAGCAGCTTAGTTCATCAGGGTCGGCCTGAAGCTTTCTTT.

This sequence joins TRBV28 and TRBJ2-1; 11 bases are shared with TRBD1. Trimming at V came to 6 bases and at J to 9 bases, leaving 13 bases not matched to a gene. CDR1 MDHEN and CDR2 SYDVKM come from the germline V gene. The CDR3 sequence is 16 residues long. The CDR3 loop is CASSNPTPGQGGEQFF. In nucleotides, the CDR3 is TGTGCCAGCAGCAACCCAACCCCGGGACAGGGGGGTGAGCAGTTCTTC.

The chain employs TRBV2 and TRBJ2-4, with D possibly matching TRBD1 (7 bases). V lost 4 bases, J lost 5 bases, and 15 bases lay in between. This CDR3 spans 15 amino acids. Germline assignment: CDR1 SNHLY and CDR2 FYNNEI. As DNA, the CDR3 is TGTGCCAGCAGTGGTGGCAGGGGGGTTGAAAACATTCAGTACTTC. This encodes CASSGGRGVENIQYF.

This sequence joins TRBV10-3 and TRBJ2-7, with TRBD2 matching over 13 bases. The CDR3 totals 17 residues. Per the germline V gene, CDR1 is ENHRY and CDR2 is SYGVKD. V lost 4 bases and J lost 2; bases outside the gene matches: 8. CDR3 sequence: CAISGGGLAGDPYEQYF. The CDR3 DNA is TGTGCCATCAGTGGGGGTGGACTAGCGGGAGATCCCTACGAGCAGTACTTC.

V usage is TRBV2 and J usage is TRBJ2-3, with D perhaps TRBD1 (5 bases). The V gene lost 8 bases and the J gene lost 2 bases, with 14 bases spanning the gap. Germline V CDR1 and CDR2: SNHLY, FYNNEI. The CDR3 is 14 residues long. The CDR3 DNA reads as TGTGCCAGCGGAACAGGTTACTCCACAGATACGCAGTATTTT. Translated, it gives CASGTGYSTDTQYF.

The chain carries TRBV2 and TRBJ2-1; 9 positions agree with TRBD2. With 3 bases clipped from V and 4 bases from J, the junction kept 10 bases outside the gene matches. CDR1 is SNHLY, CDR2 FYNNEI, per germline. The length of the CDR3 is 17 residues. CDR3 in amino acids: CASSDGTGLAIYNEQFF. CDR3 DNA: TGTGCCAGCAGTGATGGTACCGGACTAGCGATTTACAATGAGCAGTTCTTC.